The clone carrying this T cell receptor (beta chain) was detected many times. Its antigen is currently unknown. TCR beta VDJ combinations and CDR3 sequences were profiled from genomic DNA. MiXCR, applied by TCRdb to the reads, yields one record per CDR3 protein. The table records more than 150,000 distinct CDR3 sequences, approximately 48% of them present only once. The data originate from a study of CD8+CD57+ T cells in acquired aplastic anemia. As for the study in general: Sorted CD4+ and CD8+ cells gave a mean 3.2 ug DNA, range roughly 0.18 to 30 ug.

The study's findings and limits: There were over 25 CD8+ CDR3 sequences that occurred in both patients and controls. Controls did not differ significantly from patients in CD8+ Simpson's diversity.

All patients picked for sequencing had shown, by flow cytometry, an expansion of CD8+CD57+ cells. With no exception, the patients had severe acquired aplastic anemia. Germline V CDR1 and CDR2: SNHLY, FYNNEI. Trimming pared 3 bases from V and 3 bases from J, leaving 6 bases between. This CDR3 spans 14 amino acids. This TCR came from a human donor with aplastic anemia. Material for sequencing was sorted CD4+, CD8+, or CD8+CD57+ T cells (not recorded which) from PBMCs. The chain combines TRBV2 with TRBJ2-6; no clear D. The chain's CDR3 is CASSDDGGANVLTF. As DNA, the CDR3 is TGTGCCAGCAGTGATGACGGTGGGGCCAACGTCCTGACTTTC.